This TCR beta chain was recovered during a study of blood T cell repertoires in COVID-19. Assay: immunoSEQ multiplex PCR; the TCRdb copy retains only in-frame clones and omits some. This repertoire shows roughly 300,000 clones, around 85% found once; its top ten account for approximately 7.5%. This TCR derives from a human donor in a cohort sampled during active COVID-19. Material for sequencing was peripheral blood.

The CDR3 nucleotides are TGTGCCAGCAGTCCATTAGCGGGGGGGCAAGAGACCCAGTACTTC. It codes for CASSPLAGGQETQYF. The rearrangement joins TRBV6-5 to TRBJ2-5; 11 nucleotides align to TRBD2. The J segment lost 2 bases and the V segment lost 5 bases, leaving 4 bases of the junction unmatched. Germline V CDR1 and CDR2: MNHEY, SVGAGI. The CDR3 has 15 amino acids.